The 23 T cell receptor beta chains in this list originate from one sample, sequenced in a study of OX40 agonist ivuxolimab in advanced cancers. Method: immunoSEQ multiplex PCR; TCRdb's copy keeps in-frame clones and lacks some. The table lists almost 70,000 clones, 70% to 90% of them singletons. The sample here was CD4+ or CD8+ T cells sorted from blood, taken in a trial of the OX40 agonist ivuxolimab. The receptors come from an adult with an advanced solid tumor such as melanoma, head and neck, liver or kidney cancer.

V usage is TRBV5-5 and J usage is TRBJ1-2; D gene ambiguous. This CDR3 region has 11 residues. Germline CDR1 reads SGHKS; CDR2 reads YYEKEE (reference sequence). V was clipped by 0 bases and J by 8 bases, with 5 bases between them. Written as DNA, the CDR3 is TGTGCCAGCAGCTTGGGGTTCGGCTACACCTTC. Its translation: CASSLGFGYTF.

The chain recombines TRBV9 with TRBJ2-3; 10 bases agree with TRBD1. With 0 bases clipped from V and 7 bases from J, the junction kept 5 bases outside the gene matches. The CDR3 has 15 amino acids. Germline V CDR1 and CDR2: SGDLS, YYNGEE. The CDR3 nucleotides are TGTGCCAGCAGCGTAGGGGGACAGGGGAAACATACGCAGTATTTT. Translated, it gives CASSVGGQGKHTQYF.

The V call is TRBV7-2, the J call TRBJ2-3, with 10 bases that match TRBD2. V trimming: 1 base; J trimming: 6 bases; junction bases outside the gene matches: 13. The CDR3 contains 18 residues. Looked up from germline, CDR1 is SGHTA and CDR2 is FQGNSA. The CDR3 reads CASSLVRTSGLAGDTQYF. CDR3 DNA sequence: TGTGCCAGCAGCTTAGTTCGGACTAGCGGCCTCGCGGGGGATACGCAGTATTTT.

This clone was detected only a few times. The rearrangement uses TRBV6-1 and TRBJ1-1; the match to TRBD1 covers 12 bases. V was pared by 2 bases and J by 1 base, with 8 bases of the junction left unmatched. The CDR3 length is 18 residues. The germline V gene encodes CDR1 MNHNS and CDR2 SASEGT. CDR3 in DNA: TGTGCCAGCAGTGAAATTCGGGACAGGGGGCCCTCGAACACTGAAGCTTTCTTT. Its translation is CASSEIRDRGPSNTEAFF.

V and J are TRBV7-3 and TRBJ1-2; 7 bases fit TRBD1. The V gene end was trimmed by 6 bases and the J gene end by 8 bases; junction bases not matched to a gene: 9. The length of the CDR3 is 13 residues. CDR1 SGHTA and CDR2 FQGTGA come from the germline V gene. Here the CDR3 DNA reads TGTGCCAGCAGGTCAGAGGGGGCGATCGGCTACACCTTC. Encoded protein: CASRSEGAIGYTF.

This chain's CDR3 is CASSEAMGTGSYNEQFF. CDR3 sequence (DNA): TGTGCCAGCAGTGAAGCGATGGGGACAGGGTCCTACAATGAGCAGTTCTTC. The chain has TRBV6-1 and TRBJ2-1; 9 bases align to TRBD1. Germline CDR1 and CDR2: MNHNS and SASEGT. This CDR3 contains 17 residues. V trimming: 0 bases; J trimming: 1 base; junction bases outside the gene matches: 4.

The DNA for the CDR3 is TGCGCCAGCAGCCAGGCCTATAAGGGCGGGACAGGGTACTACGAGCAGTACTTC. It codes for CASSQAYKGGTGYYEQYF. The chain employs TRBV4-3 and TRBJ2-7; 9 positions match TRBD1. This CDR3 is built from 18 residues. V lost 3 bases and J lost 3; bases outside the gene matches: 15. Germline values: CDR1 LGHNA, CDR2 YSLEER.

J is TRBJ1-1 and V is TRBV6-9, with TRBD1 matching over 9 bases. The CDR3 covers 14 residues. CDR1 is MNHGY, CDR2 SVAAGI, per germline. The ends lost 6 bases at V and 0 bases at J; junction bases unmatched: 2. The CDR3 is CASSTGGVNTEAFF. The DNA for the CDR3 is TGTGCCAGCAGCACAGGGGGCGTGAACACTGAAGCTTTCTTT.

V and J are TRBV5-1 and TRBJ2-1, with 13 nucleotides matching TRBD2. This CDR3 spans 16 amino acids. CDR1 is SGHRS and CDR2 is YFSETQ in the germline V gene. Germline trimming cut 4 bases from V and 8 bases from J; bases unmatched to any gene: 9. The CDR3 DNA reads as TGCGCCAGCAGCCCCGTACTAGCGGGAGGGAGTGATGAGCAGTTCTTC. Residues: CASSPVLAGGSDEQFF.

This sequence joins TRBV30 and TRBJ2-5; the D gene is possibly TRBD2 (5 bases). From germline, CDR1 is GTSNPN and CDR2 SVGIG (reference sequence). The V gene lost 5 bases and the J gene lost 2 bases, with 12 bases spanning the gap. CDR3 length equals 13 residues. The CDR3 is CAWEAGNQETQYF. CDR3 nucleotides: TGTGCCTGGGAAGCCGGGAATCAAGAGACCCAGTACTTC.

In its sample, this clone was seen once. The chain recombines TRBV9 with TRBJ1-1; TRBD1 aligns across 9 bases. The CDR3 length is 16 residues. J was trimmed by 0 bases and V by 4 bases; bases with no gene match: 7. From germline, CDR1 is SGDLS and CDR2 YYNGEE. CDR3 nucleotides: TGTGCCAGCAGCCCTTGGACAGGGGTTATGAACACTGAAGCTTTCTTT. Protein product: CASSPWTGVMNTEAFF.

The rearrangement joins TRBV6-5 to TRBJ2-2; D possibly uses TRBD1 or TRBD2 (5 bases each). The CDR3 consists of 13 residues. Germline assignment: CDR1 MNHEY and CDR2 SVGAGI. V was shortened by 10 bases and J by 2 bases, with 11 bases between the two germline ends. The CDR3 reads CATRDDNTGELFF. The DNA of the CDR3 is TGTGCCACCAGGGACGATAACACCGGGGAGCTGTTTTTT.

The rearrangement links TRBV15 to TRBJ2-2, with TRBD2 identical over 11 bases. Losses at the gene ends were 1 base for V and 4 bases for J; bases not matched to a gene: 2. Germline loops: CDR1 LNHNV, CDR2 YYDKDF (reference sequence). CDR3 length equals 16 residues. In DNA form, the CDR3 reads TGTGCCACCAGCAGAGGAGGGACTAGCGGCACCGGGGAGCTGTTTTTT. Its translation is CATSRGGTSGTGELFF.

The V call is TRBV18, the J call TRBJ1-1; 8 bases align to TRBD1. Germline loops: CDR1 KGHSH, CDR2 LQKENI. The CDR3 has 15 amino acids. Trimming cost V 4 bases and J 1 base; bases outside gene matches: 5. DNA for the CDR3: TGTGCCAGCTCACGCGTCGGACAGGGGAACACTGAAGCTTTCTTT. Its protein is CASSRVGQGNTEAFF.

The chain carries TRBV10-3 and TRBJ1-2, with 8 bases identical to TRBD1. This CDR3 region has 15 residues. Germline V CDR1 and CDR2: ENHRY, SYGVKD. J was trimmed by 4 bases and V by 3 bases; bases with no gene match: 7. The CDR3 nucleotides read TGTGCCATCAGTGACACGACAGGGGTGGGCTATGGCTACACCTTC. Its translation: CAISDTTGVGYGYTF.

This chain links TRBV5-1 with TRBJ2-1, with 13 bases matching TRBD2. Germline V gives CDR1 SGHRS, CDR2 YFSETQ. The CDR3 runs to 15 residues. V lost 3 bases, J lost 5 bases, and 2 bases stayed unmatched. The CDR3: CASSWGLAGHNEQFF. CDR3 in DNA: TGCGCCAGCAGCTGGGGACTAGCGGGGCACAATGAGCAGTTCTTC.

The rearrangement joins TRBV5-4 to TRBJ1-2; D uncertain. This CDR3 region has 16 residues. Germline CDR1 is SGHNT and CDR2 is YYREEE (reference sequence). V gave up 0 bases and J gave up 6 bases, with 18 bases separating them. The CDR3 nucleotides read TGTGCCAGCAGCTTGGTGGGCCGCTCCCACGTGGATGGCTACACCTTC. It translates to CASSLVGRSHVDGYTF.

CDR3 amino acids: CASSLTRQAETQYF. CDR3 coding DNA: TGTGCCAGCAGCCTGACTCGACAAGCAGAGACCCAGTACTTC. The chain uses TRBV2 and TRBJ2-5; D is unclear. The CDR3 spans 14 residues. Germline V gene data show CDR1 as SNHLY and CDR2 as FYNNEI. Trimming removed 6 bases at V and 4 bases at J, with 15 bases between.

The CDR3 protein is CASSTLRLASIYEQYF. Written as DNA, the CDR3 is TGTGCCAGCAGCACACTTAGACTAGCGAGTATCTACGAGCAGTACTTC. This chain links TRBV5-5 with TRBJ2-7, with TRBD2 identical over 8 bases. Germline V gene sequence: CDR1 SGHKS, CDR2 YYEKEE (reference sequence). J gave up 3 bases and V 4 bases, and 12 bases lay outside the gene matches. The CDR3 sequence is 16 residues long.

The rearrangement joins TRBV7-9 to TRBJ2-3; D is unclear. V gave up 1 base and J gave up 2 bases, with 10 bases separating them. CDR3 size: 15 residues. Germline-derived CDR1 and CDR2 are SEHNR and FQNEAQ (reference sequence). This CDR3 reads CASSLDPGFTDTQYF. The CDR3 DNA is TGTGCCAGCAGCTTAGATCCAGGCTTCACAGATACGCAGTATTTT.

CDR3 region: CASSEPPGGSSNTEAFF. Here the CDR3 DNA reads TGTGCCAGCAGTGAACCACCCGGGGGGAGCTCGAACACTGAAGCTTTCTTT. The gene calls are TRBV6-1 and TRBJ1-1; possible D gene TRBD1, 5 bases. The CDR3 is made up of 17 amino acids. Trimming took off 2 bases at V and 1 base at J, with 17 bases between the two ends. Germline loops: CDR1 MNHNS, CDR2 SASEGT.

The CDR3 reads CSAVLVGNEQFF. The CDR3, as DNA: TGCAGCGCCGTCCTGGTTGGGAATGAGCAGTTCTTC. The gene calls are TRBV29-1 and TRBJ2-1; no reliable D call. Deletions cut 7 bases from V and 7 bases from J, with 14 bases between. The CDR3 has 12 amino acids. From germline, CDR1 is SQVTM and CDR2 ANQGSEA.

The chain carries TRBV7-8 and TRBJ2-1; TRBD2 matches 7 bases. With 2 bases clipped from V and 10 bases from J, the junction kept 17 bases outside the gene matches. The CDR3 totals 17 residues. The germline V gene encodes CDR1 SGHVS and CDR2 FQNEAQ. The CDR3 nucleotides read TGTGCCAGCAGCTTAACGTGGGAGGGGTTCAGTCGGGGCGAGCAGTTCTTC. It specifies CASSLTWEGFSRGEQFF.